These T cell receptor beta chains were read from a single sample in a study of cytomegalovirus exposure and HLA in healthy donors. Assay: immunoSEQ multiplex PCR; the TCRdb copy retains only in-frame clones and omits some. The sample lists roughly 130,000 clones, nearly 90% occurring once. The sequencing input was PBMCs. All receptors come from a man younger than 45 in good health and CMV-seronegative. CDR3s include the opening cysteine and the closing phenylalanine or tryptophan. A D gene is named only where the DNA matches it firmly. Not every row has a clone size; where given, it reads once, few, many or a size class.

D,J,size,V,DNA,CDR3
TRBD1,TRBJ1-2,-,TRBV2,TGTGCCAGCAGTAAGACAGGGAAATCGTCCTATGGCTACACCTTC,CASSKTGKSSYGYTF
-,TRBJ1-6,-,TRBV7-2,TGTGCCAGCAGCTCCGGTACGAATAATTCACCCCTCCACTTT,CASSSGTNNSPLHF
TRBD1,TRBJ2-1,-,TRBV6-5,TGTGCCAGCGGTACGGGACAGAGATACAATGAGCAGTTCTTC,CASGTGQRYNEQFF
TRBD2,TRBJ2-1,-,TRBV7-6,TGTGCCAGCAGCCCGACTAGCGGGGGGGCCGGGGGGTTCTTC,CASSPTSGGAGGFF
-,TRBJ1-2,once,TRBV11-1,TGTGCCAGCAGCTTAGCGTTTGGGGCCAGCTATGGCTACACCTTC,CASSLAFGASYGYTF
TRBD1,TRBJ2-2,-,TRBV6-5,TGTGCCAGCAGTTTAGGGACAGGGAGGAACACCGGGGAGCTGTTTTTT,CASSLGTGRNTGELFF
-,TRBJ2-5,-,TRBV12-5,TGTGCTAGTGGACAGGGAGTACAAGAGACCCAGTACTTC,CASGQGVQETQYF
-,TRBJ2-5,-,TRBV2,TGTGCCAGCAGTGAACCCCGAGAGACCCAGTACTTC,CASSEPRETQYF
TRBD1,TRBJ2-3,-,TRBV11-2,TGTGCCAGCAGCTTAGGGACAGGGGGCACAGATACGCAGTATTTT,CASSLGTGGTDTQYF
-,TRBJ1-5,-,TRBV27,TGTGCCAGCAGTAGATACAGGGAAAGGGGTCAGCCCCAGCATTTT,CASSRYRERGQPQHF
-,TRBJ2-2,-,TRBV7-2,TGTGCCAGCAACTTCGGACGGGGAAGCGGGGAGCTGTTTTTT,CASNFGRGSGELFF
-,TRBJ1-5,-,TRBV6-5,TGTGCCAGCAGTTACGGGGGCACCCTACGTCAGCCCCAGCATTTT,CASSYGGTLRQPQHF
-,TRBJ2-5,-,TRBV5-4,TGTGCCAGCAGCTTGCCCTGGGAGGAGACCCAGTACTTC,CASSLPWEETQYF
TRBD1,TRBJ1-1,-,TRBV2,TGTGCCAGCAGTGGGCCCGGGACAGGGTACTTAAACACTGAAGCTTTCTTT,CASSGPGTGYLNTEAFF
-,TRBJ2-3,-,TRBV18,TGTGCCAGCCTACAGGGAAACACAGATACGCAGTATTTT,CASLQGNTDTQYF
TRBD1,TRBJ1-2,-,TRBV6-5,TGTGCCAGCATTGCTGGACAGGGTCTTGGCTACACCTTC,CASIAGQGLGYTF
TRBD1,TRBJ1-1,-,TRBV6-5,TGTGCCAGCAGTCGGACAGGGATTTTCGACACTGAAGCTTTCTTT,CASSRTGIFDTEAFF
TRBD1,TRBJ2-7,few,TRBV19,TGTGCCAGTAGCACCGGGACAGGGTACGAGCAGTACTTC,CASSTGTGYEQYF
TRBD1,TRBJ2-2,once,TRBV5-6,TGTGCCAGCAGCTTGGACAGGGGATATGACACCGGGGAGCTGTTTTTT,CASSLDRGYDTGELFF
TRBD2,TRBJ2-3,-,TRBV4-1,TGCGCCAGCAGTCCCAGCGGGGGGAGCACAGATACGCAGTATTTT,CASSPSGGSTDTQYF
-,TRBJ2-7,-,TRBV5-4,TGTGCCAGCAGCTTGGCCGAGGGGGCGGGAGAGCAGTACTTC,CASSLAEGAGEQYF
TRBD1,TRBJ1-5,-,TRBV28,TGTGCCAGCAGTTTCGGTCAGGGGGGTGGAAGCAATCAGCCCCAGCATTTT,CASSFGQGGGSNQPQHF
-,TRBJ2-7,few,TRBV5-8,TGTGCCAGCGGGCGGGGACGGTCGTCGTACTTC,CASGRGRSSYF
-,TRBJ1-3,-,TRBV5-5,TGTGCCAGCAGCTTGATGCCTTTTGCGGGAAACACCATATATTTT,CASSLMPFAGNTIYF
TRBD2,TRBJ2-3,few,TRBV6-4,TGTGCCAGCAGTGGGACTAGCGGGGGCACAGATACGCAGTATTTT,CASSGTSGGTDTQYF
-,TRBJ2-4,-,TRBV6-5,TGTGCCAGCCGCCAGCGGGCCAAAAACATTCAGTACTTC,CASRQRAKNIQYF
-,TRBJ1-2,-,TRBV5-4,TGTGCCAGCAGCTTGGAGCTGTGGGGGGGTGGCGGCTACACCTTC,CASSLELWGGGGYTF
TRBD1,TRBJ1-1,once,TRBV5-1,TGCGCCAGCAGACAGGGGGAGAGGGTTGGTAGGAACACTGAAGCTTTCTTT,CASRQGERVGRNTEAFF
TRBD1,TRBJ2-5,-,TRBV7-9,TGTGCCAGCAGCTTACAGGGACAGGGCCCCCAAGAGACCCAGTACTTC,CASSLQGQGPQETQYF
-,TRBJ2-6,-,TRBV18,TGTGCCAGCTCAAAGGACCCAGGGTCTGGGGCCAACGTCCTGACTTTC,CASSKDPGSGANVLTF
-,TRBJ1-4,-,TRBV28,TGTGCCAGCACCAAGTCACTGGGGGCGAGGGAAAAACTGTTTTTT,CASTKSLGAREKLFF
TRBD1,TRBJ2-1,-,TRBV5-6,TGTGCCAGCAGCCAGGAAGCGGACAGGGGGCCCTACAATGAGCAGTTCTTC,CASSQEADRGPYNEQFF
-,TRBJ1-6,-,TRBV7-9,TGTGCCAGCAGCTCGACTCTGGGGGGTAATTCACCCCTCCACTTT,CASSSTLGGNSPLHF
-,TRBJ1-2,-,TRBV7-9,TGTGCCAGCAGCTTAGAGCCGCGACACTTAGCTAACTATGGCTACACCTTC,CASSLEPRHLANYGYTF
TRBD1,TRBJ2-7,-,TRBV4-1,TGCGCCAGCACCCCCGGGACAGGGCATTACGAGCAGTACTTC,CASTPGTGHYEQYF
-,TRBJ2-3,-,TRBV5-1,TGCGCCAGCCAGCTCAGGGGCACAGATACGCAGTATTTT,CASQLRGTDTQYF
TRBD1,TRBJ2-7,-,TRBV6-6,TGTGCCAGCAGTTACTACAGGGGTGCCTACGAGCAGTACTTC,CASSYYRGAYEQYF
-,TRBJ1-2,-,TRBV9,TGTGCCAGCAGCCATCCCGAAAGGGAGCCATATGGCTACACCTTC,CASSHPEREPYGYTF
-,TRBJ1-2,-,TRBV18,TGTGCCAGCTCACCTTTGAGGGAAACGGATGGCTACACCTTC,CASSPLRETDGYTF
-,TRBJ1-2,-,TRBV28,TGTGCCAGCAATTACATACAGGGCGAGGTGTTGTATGGCTACACCTTC,CASNYIQGEVLYGYTF
TRBD1,TRBJ2-3,-,TRBV19,TGTGCCAGTAGTCGACAGGGGGCCTCAGATACGCAGTATTTT,CASSRQGASDTQYF
-,TRBJ1-5,-,TRBV2,TGTGCCAGCAGTGACAGGGATAGCAATCAGCCCCAGCATTTT,CASSDRDSNQPQHF
-,TRBJ2-7,-,TRBV5-1,TGCGCCAGCAGCAGGGGGGTAGGGAGGGAGTCCTACGAGCAGTACTTC,CASSRGVGRESYEQYF
-,TRBJ1-4,-,TRBV11-2,TGTGCCAGCAGCCAGCAGGATGAAAAACTGTTTTTT,CASSQQDEKLFF
TRBD1,TRBJ2-6,-,TRBV7-9,TGTGCCACGGAAATCTGGGACAGGGAATCTGGGGCCAACGTCCTGACTTTC,CATEIWDRESGANVLTF
TRBD1,TRBJ1-2,-,TRBV18,TGTGCCAGCTCACCAAATCTCGGGACAGGGCTTAACTATGGCTACACCTTC,CASSPNLGTGLNYGYTF
TRBD1,TRBJ2-7,-,TRBV6-5,TGTGCCAGCGGGCGGGACAGGGGCCACGAGCAGTACTTC,CASGRDRGHEQYF
TRBD1,TRBJ2-1,-,TRBV5-1,TGCGCCAGCAGCCTGGGCCCCCCGGGACAGGGATACAATGAGCAGTTCTTC,CASSLGPPGQGYNEQFF
TRBD2,TRBJ2-3,-,TRBV5-1,TGCGCCAGCAGCTTAGGTAGCGGGGGGATTCCAGATACGCAGTATTTT,CASSLGSGGIPDTQYF
TRBD2,TRBJ2-2,-,TRBV6-5,TGTGCCAGCAGTTTGACTAGCGGGTACCCCGTCGGGGAGCTGTTTTTT,CASSLTSGYPVGELFF
TRBD1,TRBJ2-3,-,TRBV5-1,TGCGCCAGCAGCCGCGGACAGGGAGTGGGCACAGATACGCAGTATTTT,CASSRGQGVGTDTQYF
-,TRBJ1-2,-,TRBV5-4,TGTGCCAGCAGCTTGCTGTTATCAGGGCCAGGCGGCTACACCTTC,CASSLLLSGPGGYTF
-,TRBJ1-4,-,TRBV7-9,TGTGCCAGCAGCTTAGAACCAGGGGTTGGCGAAAAACTGTTTTTT,CASSLEPGVGEKLFF
TRBD1,TRBJ2-7,-,TRBV7-2,TGTGCCAGCAGCTTAGCCGGGACAGCCTACGAGCAGTACTTC,CASSLAGTAYEQYF
TRBD2,TRBJ2-3,-,TRBV6-1,TGTGCCAGCACATCACGGGGGGGCACAGATACGCAGTATTTT,CASTSRGGTDTQYF
-,TRBJ1-5,-,TRBV7-9,TGTGCCAGCAGCTTAGGTTACGGGAATCAGCCCCAGCATTTT,CASSLGYGNQPQHF
TRBD2,TRBJ2-7,-,TRBV7-9,TGTGCCAGCAGCCATAGCGGGCACTCCTACGAGCAGTACTTC,CASSHSGHSYEQYF
TRBD1,TRBJ2-5,-,TRBV13,TGTGCCAGCAGCTCGACAGGGAGAGAGACCCAGTACTTC,CASSSTGRETQYF
-,TRBJ2-3,-,TRBV5-1,TGCGCCAGCAGCTTAACCCGGACTAGCACAGATACGCAGTATTTT,CASSLTRTSTDTQYF